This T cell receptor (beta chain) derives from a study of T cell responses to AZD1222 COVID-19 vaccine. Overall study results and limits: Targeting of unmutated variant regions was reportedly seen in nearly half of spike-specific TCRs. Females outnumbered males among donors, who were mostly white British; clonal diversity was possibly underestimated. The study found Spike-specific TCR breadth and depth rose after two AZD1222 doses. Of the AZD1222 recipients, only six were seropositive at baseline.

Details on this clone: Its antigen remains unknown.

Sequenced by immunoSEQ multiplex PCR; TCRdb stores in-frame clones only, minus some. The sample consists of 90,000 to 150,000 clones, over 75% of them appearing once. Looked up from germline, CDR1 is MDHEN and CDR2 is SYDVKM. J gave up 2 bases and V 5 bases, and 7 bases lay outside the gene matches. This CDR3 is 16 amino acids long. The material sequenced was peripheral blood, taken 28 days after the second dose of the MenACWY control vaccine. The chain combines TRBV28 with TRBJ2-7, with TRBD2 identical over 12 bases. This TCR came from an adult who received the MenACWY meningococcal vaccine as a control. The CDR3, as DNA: TGTGCCAGCAGTCCCCCGGGACTAGCGGGTGCCTACGAGCAGTACTTC. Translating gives CASSPPGLAGAYEQYF.